This is a list of T cell receptor beta chains from one sample in a study of T-cell memory formation after mild COVID-19. TCRdb passed the 5' RACE reads through MiXCR, listing each CDR3 protein once. The sample gives 550,000 to 700,000 distinct CDR3 sequences, roughly 17% of which show up once; about 8.1% is in the top ten. The sequenced sample was PBMCs or a T cell subset sorted from them (not recorded which). These receptors were obtained from an adult woman who had mild COVID-19 (a few samples of this study predate the infection). Cell type and time point are not known. CDR3s leave out the opening cysteine and the closing phenylalanine or tryptophan. The order of the fields is V gene, J gene, CDR3 protein.

>TRBV10-3|TRBJ1-4
AISAGADEKLF
>TRBV16|TRBJ1-1
ASSQAAGGTEAF
>TRBV20-1|TRBJ2-7
SAPDLAASSYEQY
>TRBV11-2|TRBJ2-7
ASSLVGQGGFYEQY
>TRBV19|TRBJ2-1
ASKWGYEQF
>TRBV4-2|TRBJ1-2
ASSQAGGESNYGYT
>TRBV15|TRBJ2-2
ATSRPSGGGELF
>TRBV9|TRBJ2-7
ASSVGGQPYEQY
>TRBV24-1|TRBJ2-3
ATGTSGGSDTQY
>TRBV12-5|TRBJ1-2
ASGLVLGTGGDGYT
>TRBV11-3|TRBJ2-1
ASSLGTRGTRRNNEQF
>TRBV7-9|TRBJ2-3
ASSSIAGGPPH
>TRBV11-2|TRBJ2-7
ASSSIDRILSYEQY
>TRBV12-3/TRBV12-4|TRBJ2-1
ASSLRTRAYNEQF
>TRBV19|TRBJ2-3
ASSSREGITDTQY
>TRBV5-6|TRBJ1-5
ASSLSGGRSNQPQH
>TRBV2|TRBJ1-2
ASSGGTEYYGYT
>TRBV2|TRBJ2-1
ASSVLRDYNEQF
>TRBV12-3/TRBV12-4|TRBJ1-1
ASTTPYSGKAEAF
>TRBV20-1|TRBJ2-1
SAREGQGGSGEQF
>TRBV6-5|TRBJ2-2
ASSFRENRELF
>TRBV27|TRBJ2-7
ASSSGTGGIKQY
>TRBV5-1|TRBJ2-2
ASSQFGGSGTGELF
>TRBV7-9|TRBJ2-7
ASSLGGGAVYEQY
>TRBV19|TRBJ1-1
ASSIDSGPGTEAF
>TRBV5-6|TRBJ2-1
ASSLLPFGTGSNEQF
>TRBV20-1|TRBJ2-1
SAPLAGGHEQF
>TRBV20-1|TRBJ1-4
SVARQGFNEKLF
>TRBV20-1|TRBJ2-4
SASAGGPDQY
>TRBV20-1|TRBJ2-1
SADTSNEQF
>TRBV12-3/TRBV12-4|TRBJ1-1
ASSQRDKGVTEAF
>TRBV2|TRBJ2-7
ASSGSGTSLPEQY
>TRBV7-2|TRBJ1-1
ASSAGTGPEAF
>TRBV10-3|TRBJ1-1
AIRADRGITEAF
>TRBV6-5|TRBJ2-7
ASSYSQGLYEQY
>TRBV5-6|TRBJ1-1
ASSLSRGTWGLNTEAF
>TRBV10-3|TRBJ2-7
AISESSGGGYEQY
>TRBV19|TRBJ2-1
ASTRPGLASNEQF
>TRBV7-9|TRBJ2-5
ASSRGAGQGVRETQY
>TRBV6-1|TRBJ2-1
ASSEAGAGGPVDNEQF
>TRBV21-1|TRBJ2-4
ASSWWGLAKNIQY
>TRBV24-1|TRBJ1-2
ATSDGTGFSDGYT
>TRBV7-2|TRBJ2-7
ASSLGRAGDAEQY
>TRBV19|TRBJ2-7
ASRTSGSLAEQY
>TRBV6-6|TRBJ2-1
ASSTRDRGRDEQF
>TRBV4-2|TRBJ2-1
ASSKAGGLLNEQF
>TRBV7-9|TRBJ2-7
ASSLSGQRPNYEQY
>TRBV5-1|TRBJ2-7
ASSYGQGIYEQY
>TRBV24-1|TRBJ2-3
ATSALAGEGDTQY
>TRBV11-2|TRBJ2-7
ASPLQGYEYEQY
>TRBV15|TRBJ2-5
ATSREPGGGQETQY
>TRBV4-1|TRBJ2-2
ASSQMDSPTGELF
>TRBV4-3|TRBJ1-1
ASSQDGLGNTEAF
>TRBV9|TRBJ2-5
ASSVDRGQWETQY
>TRBV11-3|TRBJ2-1
ASSLVTGLAYNEQF
>TRBV24-1|TRBJ2-7
ATSDPGQGSKMEQY
>TRBV4-1|TRBJ2-1
ASSQVHLLNEQF